The next 8 T cell receptor beta chains were all read from a single sample in a study of T cell responses to AZD1222 COVID-19 vaccine. TCRdb keeps only in-frame clones here, not all; method: immunoSEQ multiplex PCR. The table lists around 97,000 clones, 91% of them singletons. Here the sequenced sample was peripheral blood, taken on day 0 of AZD1222 vaccination. The origin of the receptors is an adult in good health.

The V call is TRBV9, the J call TRBJ2-7; 13 bases match TRBD2. Germline CDR1 reads SGDLS; CDR2 reads YYNGEE. After removal of 2 bases from V and 5 bases from J, the junction contained 1 base not matched to a gene. This CDR3 contains 14 residues. The CDR3: CASSVGLAGDEQYF. The DNA of the CDR3 is TGTGCCAGCAGCGTCGGACTAGCGGGAGACGAGCAGTACTTC.

The rearrangement uses TRBV11-3 and TRBJ2-1; 12 nucleotides line up with TRBD2. The CDR3 consists of 14 residues. With V trimmed by 4 bases and J by 10 bases, 5 bases remained unmatched. The germline V gene encodes CDR1 SGHNT and CDR2 YENEEA. This chain's CDR3 is CASSSGLAGPEQFF. The CDR3 bases are TGTGCCAGCAGCTCGGGACTAGCGGGCCCGGAGCAGTTCTTC.

The chain combines TRBV19 with TRBJ2-1; D may be TRBD2 (5 bases). Trimming removed 6 bases from V and 0 bases from J, with 9 bases in between. The CDR3 runs to 14 residues. The germline CDR1 and CDR2 sequences are LNHDA and SQIVND (reference sequence). CDR3 protein: CASRADRSYNEQFF. CDR3 sequence (DNA): TGTGCCAGTAGAGCGGACCGCTCCTACAATGAGCAGTTCTTC. Using reference TRBV19 and TRBJ2-1 for the parts outside the CDR3, the full variable domain is DGGITQSPKYLFRKEGQNVTLSCEQNLNHDAMYWYRQDPGQGLRLIYYSQIVNDFQKGDIAEGYSVSREKKESFPLTVTSAQKNPTAFYLCASRADRSYNEQFFGPGTRLTVL.

This chain connects TRBV15 to TRBJ2-7, with 11 nucleotides matching TRBD2. In germline, CDR1 is LNHNV, CDR2 YYDKDF (reference sequence). The junction had 11 bases not matched to a gene; V was cut back by 0 bases and J by 4 bases. This CDR3 is 18 amino acids long. The CDR3 DNA sequence: TGTGCCACCAGCAGAGAAAGGTCTAGCGGGAGGAGGAGTTACGAGCAGTACTTC. Translating it yields CATSRERSSGRRSYEQYF.

The chain links TRBV7-9 to TRBJ2-5; D is unresolved. The CDR3 runs 16 residues. Germline V gene data show CDR1 as SEHNR and CDR2 as FQNEAQ (reference sequence). Trimming shortened V by 5 bases and J by 1 base, and 17 bases separated the two germline ends. CDR3 in DNA: TGTGCCAGCAGCCTAGGGTTCGGGCGGAGCCAAGAGACCCAGTACTTC. Protein: CASSLGFGRSQETQYF.

DNA of the CDR3: TGTGCCTGGAGTCCACAGCAGAACTATGGCTACACCTTC. The encoded protein is CAWSPQQNYGYTF. The V and J genes are TRBV30 and TRBJ1-2; D gene ambiguous. The CDR3 consists of 13 residues. Germline assignment: CDR1 GTSNPN and CDR2 SVGIG (reference sequence). Trimming shortened V by 2 bases and J by 2 bases, and 9 bases separated the two germline ends.

The chain recombines TRBV5-1 with TRBJ1-1; D unclear. With 4 bases removed from V and 1 base from J, the gap between germline ends came to 14 bases. The CDR3 covers 15 residues. Germline V gene sequence: CDR1 SGHRS, CDR2 YFSETQ. CDR3: CASSPTRPENTEAFF. The CDR3 region has the DNA TGCGCCAGCAGCCCGACAAGGCCAGAGAACACTGAAGCTTTCTTT.

This clone was counted once. V and J are TRBV5-5 and TRBJ2-6; 8 bases are a match to TRBD1. V trimming: 2 bases; J trimming: 0 bases; junction bases outside the gene matches: 7. Germline-derived CDR1 and CDR2 are SGHKS and YYEKEE (reference sequence). The CDR3 loop spans 18 amino acids. CDR3 sequence: CASSLTRQGHSGANVLTF. Written as DNA, the CDR3 is TGTGCCAGCAGCTTAACCCGACAGGGGCACTCTGGGGCCAACGTCCTGACTTTC.